A single sample gave rise to the 21 T cell receptor beta chains below, sequenced in a study of shared clonotypes between healthy human individuals. Profiled with immunoSEQ multiplex PCR; TCRdb holds only in-frame clones, not every one. The repertoire includes roughly 700,000 clones, about nine tenths of them detected once, and about 33% sits in the top ten. Material for sequencing was memory CD8+ T cells from PBMCs. Subset given: CD45RO+ cells pooled with CCR7-negative TemRA cells. These receptor sequences come from a man aged 18 to 29 in good health. Some clones in this sample may be carry-over from other donors' samples.

The V call is TRBV19, the J call TRBJ2-7; D possibly corresponds to TRBD1 (5 bases). The germline gives CDR1 LNHDA, CDR2 SQIVND (reference sequence). V was cut by 3 bases and J by 0 bases, with 9 bases left in between. The CDR3 loop spans 14 amino acids. The CDR3 loop is CASSIRAVSYEQYF. The CDR3 DNA reads TGTGCCAGTAGTATCAGGGCGGTCTCCTACGAGCAGTACTTC.

As concerns this clone: This may arise from a read error, as a much more abundant clone is one base away. This rearrangement joins TRBV4-3 to TRBJ2-7; D not resolved. V was pared by 4 bases and J by 2 bases, with 6 bases between. The CDR3 runs 12 residues. CDR1 is LGHNA and CDR2 is YSLEER in the germline V gene. As DNA, the CDR3 is TGCGCCAGCAGCCTTAGCCCCTACGAGCAGTACTTC. Translating gives CASSLSPYEQYF.

The chain couples TRBV7-9 to TRBJ2-3, with D hard to call. The CDR3 length is 16 residues. From germline, CDR1 is SEHNR and CDR2 FQNEAQ (reference sequence). V dropped 1 base and J dropped 4 bases, with 15 bases sitting between them. CDR3 DNA sequence: TGTGCCAGCAGCTTAGGTGGCCAGAGAAGGTCAGATACGCAGTATTTT. Residues: CASSLGGQRRSDTQYF.

The J gene is TRBJ2-3, the V gene TRBV28; no reliable D call. The ends were cut back, 1 base at V and 8 bases at J, with 4 bases in the middle. This CDR3 region has 11 residues. Per the germline V gene, CDR1 is MDHEN and CDR2 is SYDVKM. CDR3 loop: CASSLSGTQYF. CDR3 bases: TGTGCCAGCAGTTTATCCGGTACGCAGTATTTT.

The rearrangement links TRBV27 to TRBJ1-2; D is possibly TRBD1 (5 bases). With 5 bases removed from V and 4 bases from J, the gap between germline ends came to 26 bases. This CDR3 is 18 amino acids long. In germline, CDR1 is MNHEY, CDR2 SMNVEV (reference sequence). CDR3 loop: CASSEPGTEQASFYGYTF. The CDR3 DNA is TGTGCCAGCAGTGAACCCGGGACGGAACAAGCTTCCTTCTATGGCTACACCTTC.

The V and J genes are TRBV28 and TRBJ2-5; 7 nucleotides match TRBD2. The germline V gene has CDR1 MDHEN and CDR2 SYDVKM. Trimming removed 2 bases from V and 5 bases from J; junction bases left unmatched: 5. The CDR3 is 14 residues long. CDR3 nucleotides: TGTGCCAGCAGTTTAGCGGGAGCCCGGGAGACCCAGTACTTC. Residues: CASSLAGARETQYF.

This clone has just one count. V and J are TRBV10-3 and TRBJ2-1, with 10 bases identical to TRBD2. V lost 2 bases to trimming and J lost 6 bases; unmatched junction nucleotides: 7. This CDR3 has 16 residues. Germline V lookup: CDR1 ENHRY, CDR2 SYGVKD. CDR3 DNA: TGTGCCATCAGTGAGATGGAGCGGGAGGGCTTCAATGAGCAGTTCTTC. It yields the protein CAISEMEREGFNEQFF.

V usage is TRBV28 and J usage is TRBJ2-2; unclear D gene. From germline, CDR1 is MDHEN and CDR2 SYDVKM. This CDR3 is 14 amino acids long. Trimming took off 5 bases at V and 5 bases at J, with 12 bases between the two ends. This CDR3 is CASSPTAVTGELFF. CDR3 nucleotides: TGTGCCAGCAGTCCGACGGCCGTGACCGGGGAGCTGTTTTTT.

The rearrangement joins TRBV7-7 to TRBJ2-3; TRBD2 aligns across 13 bases. CDR3 size: 16 residues. Germline-derived CDR1 and CDR2 are SSHAT and FNYEAQ (reference sequence). V was clipped by 5 bases and J by 2 bases; unmatched bases: 4. The CDR3 bases are TGTGCCAGCAGCCTGGGACTAGCGGGGACCACAGATACGCAGTATTTT. Protein sequence: CASSLGLAGTTDTQYF. Combining the CDR3 with reference TRBV7-7 and TRBJ2-3 gives the whole variable domain GAGVSQSPRYKVTKRGQDVTLRCDPISSHATLYWYQQALGQGPEFLTYFNYEAQPDKSGLPSDRFSAERPEGSISTLTIQRTEQRDSAMYRCASSLGLAGTTDTQYFGPGTRLTVL.

V and J are TRBV6-1 and TRBJ2-7; 7 nucleotides match TRBD1. Germline CDR1 reads MNHNS; CDR2 reads SASEGT. CDR3 length: 13 residues. Germline trimming cut 8 bases from V and 2 bases from J; bases unmatched to any gene: 6. The CDR3 coding sequence is TGTGCCAGCGGCAGACAGGGCACCTACGAGCAGTACTTC. Translated, it gives CASGRQGTYEQYF.

The chain links TRBV10-2 to TRBJ2-1; D gene ambiguous. This CDR3 has 12 residues. With 3 bases removed from V and 8 bases from J, the gap between germline ends came to 8 bases. Germline V gene sequence: CDR1 WSHSY, CDR2 SAAADI. The CDR3 DNA sequence: TGCGCCAGCAGTGATTTTAGCCATGAGCAGTTCTTC. Residues: CASSDFSHEQFF.

The chain couples TRBV7-6 to TRBJ2-1, with D possibly being TRBD2 (6 bases). The length of the CDR3 is 14 residues. V was cut by 5 bases and J by 8 bases, with 16 bases left in between. Germline lookup yields CDR1 SGHVS and CDR2 FNYEAQ. The CDR3 DNA reads as TGTGCCAGCAGCGGAACGACTAGATGGGATGAGCAGTTCTTC. Translating gives CASSGTTRWDEQFF.

This chain uses TRBV7-9 with TRBJ2-3, with D possibly matching TRBD1 (5 bases). Trimming left V 4 bases short and J 0 bases short, with 8 bases between. The length of the CDR3 is 14 residues. Per germline, CDR1 SEHNR and CDR2 FQNEAQ (reference sequence). The CDR3: CASSSDRSTDTQYF. In DNA form, the CDR3 reads TGTGCCAGCAGCTCAGACAGAAGCACAGATACGCAGTATTTT. The complete variable domain, with remaining parts taken from reference TRBV7-9 and TRBJ2-3, reads DTGVSQNPRHKITKRGQNVTFRCDPISEHNRLYWYRQTLGQGPEFLTYFQNEAQLEKSRLLSDRFSAERPKGSFSTLEIQRTEQGDSAMYLCASSSDRSTDTQYFGPGTRLTVL.

The DNA for the CDR3 is TGTGCCATCAGTCTAGCGGGAGGACTCAACAATGAGCAGTTCTTC. This codes for CAISLAGGLNNEQFF. V usage is TRBV10-3 and J usage is TRBJ2-1; TRBD2 matches 11 bases. This CDR3 comprises 15 residues. Germline V gives CDR1 ENHRY, CDR2 SYGVKD. The V segment lost 5 bases and the J segment 5 bases; nucleotides outside the gene matches: 5.

The chain has TRBV19 and TRBJ2-3; possible D gene TRBD1, 5 bases. CDR3 length: 13 amino acids. In germline, CDR1 is LNHDA, CDR2 SQIVND (reference sequence). Trimming removed 5 bases at V and 2 bases at J, with 8 bases between. The CDR3 is CASSDSPTDTQYF. The CDR3 DNA reads as TGTGCCAGTAGTGACAGTCCCACAGATACGCAGTATTTT.

The CDR3 DNA reads as TGTGCCAGCAGCAACCCCCCGGGACTAGCGGGAGTGGTGCAGTACTTC. As protein: CASSNPPGLAGVVQYF. This rearrangement joins TRBV14 to TRBJ2-7, with 14 positions matching TRBD2. This CDR3 is 16 amino acids long. Looked up from germline, CDR1 is SGHDN and CDR2 is FVKESK. Trimming at V came to 5 bases and at J to 9 bases, leaving 12 bases not matched to a gene.

The rearrangement links TRBV18 to TRBJ2-1, with 8 bases that match TRBD2. The CDR3 extends over 16 amino acids. V gave up 0 bases and J gave up 4 bases; unmatched junction bases: 5. Germline values: CDR1 KGHSH, CDR2 LQKENI. The CDR3 reads CASSPPRGVAYNEQFF. The CDR3 DNA reads as TGTGCCAGCTCACCACCGCGGGGGGTGGCTTACAATGAGCAGTTCTTC.

This chain uses TRBV6-1 with TRBJ1-5, with D possibly TRBD1 on 5 matching bases. Trimming shortened V by 6 bases and J by 6 bases, and 18 bases separated the two germline ends. The CDR3 extends over 15 amino acids. Germline CDR1 reads MNHNS; CDR2 reads SASEGT. The CDR3 loop reads CASSERQPTSQPQHF. CDR3 coding DNA: TGTGCCAGCAGCGAAAGACAGCCCACAAGTCAGCCCCAGCATTTT.

V and J are TRBV28 and TRBJ1-4; no firm D call. The CDR3 is made up of 14 amino acids. Between the trimmed V and J ends, which lost 2 bases and 1 base, there was a span of 5 bases. Germline V CDR1 and CDR2: MDHEN, SYDVKM. CDR3 coding DNA: TGTGCCAGCAGTTTAGTGGGAACTAATGAAAAACTGTTTTTT. Its translation is CASSLVGTNEKLFF.

This rearrangement joins TRBV29-1 to TRBJ2-5, with D unclear. The better agreement between TRBJ2-7 and the DNA end casts doubt on the J call. CDR1 is SQVTM, CDR2 ANQGSEA, per germline. CDR3 length: 13 residues. The CDR3 loop is CSVELTTPSEQYF. The DNA of the CDR3 is TGCAGCGTTGAATTAACAACCCCCAGCGAGCAGTACTTC.

The gene calls are TRBV30 and TRBJ1-2, with D perhaps TRBD1 (6 bases). The CDR3 has 12 residues. Trimming pared 3 bases from V and 8 bases from J, leaving 13 bases between. Germline CDR1 is GTSNPN and CDR2 is SVGIG (reference sequence). The CDR3: CAWREQGKGYTF. The CDR3 DNA reads TGTGCCTGGAGGGAACAGGGAAAGGGCTACACCTTC.